Detailed here is one T cell receptor beta chain. Its antigen is undetermined. Stated time point: persistent/refractory GD, antithyroid drugs over 5 years with positive TRAb. Extracted PBMC RNA gave rise to the TCR library. The data are from a study of regulatory T cells in long-lasting Graves disease. Study findings and constraints: Persistent Graves' patients possessed reduced TCR diversity relative to recently diagnosed ones.

Construction of TCR beta libraries relied on iRepertoire HTBI primers and on Arm-PCR targeting CDR3 regions. In the source study's methods: Sequenced samples collectively carried roughly 60 TRBV and approximately 15 TRBJ segments. TCRdb analysed the multiplex PCR reads with MiXCR anew, one entry per CDR3 protein. None of the V and J calls come from the authors' own analysis; TCRdb made them. The top ten clones hold approximately 27% of a sample with roughly 360,000 distinct CDR3 sequences, roughly 23% of them seen once. This CDR3 comprises 15 residues. Trimming removed 1 base from V and 6 bases from J, with 13 bases in between. Germline CDR1 MDHEN, CDR2 SYDVKM.

This chain uses TRBV28 with TRBJ1-5; weak D call: TRBD1 (6 bases). This clonotype was obtained from a woman between 40 and 50 years old with Graves disease. Sequences were derived from peripheral blood mononuclear cells (PBMCs), sampled when the disease was refractory, from a patient treated with antithyroid drugs. CDR3 sequence: CASSLLQGLSQPQHF. The CDR3, as DNA: TGTGCCAGCAGTTTATTACAGGGACTGAGTCAGCCCCAGCATTTT. Supplemented by reference TRBV28 and TRBJ1-5, the full variable domain reads DVKVTQSSRYLVKRTGEKVFLECVQDMDHENMFWYRQDPGLGLRLIYFSYDVKMKEKGDIPEGYSVSREKKERFSLILESASTNQTSMYLCASSLLQGLSQPQHFGDGTRLSIL.